This T cell receptor beta chain was retrieved from a study of blood T cell repertoires in COVID-19. About the research overall: There were acute and convalescent COVID-19 samples, and they came from the United States, Italy and Spain.

Clones were sequenced by immunoSEQ multiplex PCR, and TCRdb holds only the in-frame ones, with some missing. The sample yields some 300,000 clones, around 90% seen once. The study drew participants aged about 18 to 95 years from approximately 23 US areas. CDR1 is LNHDA, CDR2 SQIVND, per germline (reference sequence). Trimming stripped 8 bases from V and 0 bases from J, with 8 bases between. This CDR3 is built from 13 residues. Sequencing used PBMCs or T cells enriched from blood (not recorded which). The origin of this receptor is a woman aged 18-35 years with acute COVID-19. The chain employs TRBV19 and TRBJ1-3; no reliable D call. DNA for the CDR3: TGTGCCAGTGCCGGGAGCTCTGGAAACACCATATATTTT. Amino acids: CASAGSSGNTIYF.